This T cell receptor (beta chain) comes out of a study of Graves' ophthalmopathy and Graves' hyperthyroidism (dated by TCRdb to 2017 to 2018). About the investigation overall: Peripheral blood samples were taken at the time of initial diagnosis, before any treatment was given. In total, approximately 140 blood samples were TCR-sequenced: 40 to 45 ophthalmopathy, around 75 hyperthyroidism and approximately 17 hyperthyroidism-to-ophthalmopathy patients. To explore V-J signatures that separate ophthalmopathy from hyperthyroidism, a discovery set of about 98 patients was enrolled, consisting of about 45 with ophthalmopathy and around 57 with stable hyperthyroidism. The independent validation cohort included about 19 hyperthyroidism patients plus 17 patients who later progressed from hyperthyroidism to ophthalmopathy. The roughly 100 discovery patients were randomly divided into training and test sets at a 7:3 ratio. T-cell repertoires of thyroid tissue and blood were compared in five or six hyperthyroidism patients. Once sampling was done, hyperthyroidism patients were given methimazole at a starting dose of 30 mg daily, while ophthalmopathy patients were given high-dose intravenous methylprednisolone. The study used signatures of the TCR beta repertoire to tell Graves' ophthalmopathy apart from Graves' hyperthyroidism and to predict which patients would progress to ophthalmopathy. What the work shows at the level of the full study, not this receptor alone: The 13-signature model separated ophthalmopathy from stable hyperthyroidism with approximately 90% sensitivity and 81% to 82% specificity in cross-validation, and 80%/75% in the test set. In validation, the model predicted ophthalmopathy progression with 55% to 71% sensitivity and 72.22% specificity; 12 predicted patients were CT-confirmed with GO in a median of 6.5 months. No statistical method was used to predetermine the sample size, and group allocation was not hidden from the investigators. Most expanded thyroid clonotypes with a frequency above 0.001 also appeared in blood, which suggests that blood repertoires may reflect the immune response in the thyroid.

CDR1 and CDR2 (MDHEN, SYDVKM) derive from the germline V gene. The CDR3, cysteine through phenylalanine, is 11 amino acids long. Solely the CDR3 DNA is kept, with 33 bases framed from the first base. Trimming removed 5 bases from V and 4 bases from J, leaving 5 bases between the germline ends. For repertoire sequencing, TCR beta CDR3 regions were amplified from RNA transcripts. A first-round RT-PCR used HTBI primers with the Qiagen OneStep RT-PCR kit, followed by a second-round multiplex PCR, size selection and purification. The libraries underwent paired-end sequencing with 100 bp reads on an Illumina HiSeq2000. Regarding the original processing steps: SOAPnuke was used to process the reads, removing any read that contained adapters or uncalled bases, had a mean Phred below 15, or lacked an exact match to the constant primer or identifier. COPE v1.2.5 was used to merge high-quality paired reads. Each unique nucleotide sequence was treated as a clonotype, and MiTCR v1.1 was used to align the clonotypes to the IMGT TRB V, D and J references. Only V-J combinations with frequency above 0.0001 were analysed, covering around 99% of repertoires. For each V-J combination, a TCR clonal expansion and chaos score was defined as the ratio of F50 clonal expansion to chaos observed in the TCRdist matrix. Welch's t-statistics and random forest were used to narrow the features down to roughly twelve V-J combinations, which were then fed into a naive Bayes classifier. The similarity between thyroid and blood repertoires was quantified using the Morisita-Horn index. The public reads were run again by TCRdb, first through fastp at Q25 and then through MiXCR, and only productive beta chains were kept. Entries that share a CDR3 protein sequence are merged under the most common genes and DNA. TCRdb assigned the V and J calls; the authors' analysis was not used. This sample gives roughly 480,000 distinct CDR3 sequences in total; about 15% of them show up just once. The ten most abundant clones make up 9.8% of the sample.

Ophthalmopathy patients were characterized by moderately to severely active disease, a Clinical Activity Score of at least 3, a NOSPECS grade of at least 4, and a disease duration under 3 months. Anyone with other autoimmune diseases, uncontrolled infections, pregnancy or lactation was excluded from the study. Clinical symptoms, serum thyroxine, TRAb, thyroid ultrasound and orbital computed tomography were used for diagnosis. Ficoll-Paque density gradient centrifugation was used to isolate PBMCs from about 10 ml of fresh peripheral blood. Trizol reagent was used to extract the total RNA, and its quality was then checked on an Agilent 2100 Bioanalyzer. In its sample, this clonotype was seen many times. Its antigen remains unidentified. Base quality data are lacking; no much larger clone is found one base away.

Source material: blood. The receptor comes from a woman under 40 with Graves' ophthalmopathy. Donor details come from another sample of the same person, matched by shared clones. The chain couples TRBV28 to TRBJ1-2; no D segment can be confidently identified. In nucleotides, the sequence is TGTGCCAGCAGTACGGGCTATGGCTACACCTTC. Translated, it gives CASSTGYGYTF.